This T cell receptor beta chain was profiled in a study of identical twins. In its sample, this clonotype was seen a few times. The V end lost 0 bases, the J end lost 8 bases, and 15 bases lay between the germline ends. The CDR3 is 15 residues long. The germline V gene has CDR1 SGHRS and CDR2 YFSETQ. A single record per CDR3 protein comes from TCRdb applying MiXCR to the 5' RACE reads. Of 400,000 to 650,000 distinct CDR3 sequences listed, around 20% are singletons. The same specimen was also included in a second study, on T cells expressing NK-cell markers. According to that study: Sorted CD3+CD56-NKG2C+, CD3+CD56+NKG2C+ and CD3+CD56+NKG2C- T cells supplied the TCR beta repertoires. Of eight sequenced donors, seven were HCMV-seropositive and one HCMV-seronegative. Dominant NKG2C+ clonotypes in 5 or 6 donors made up roughly 1.0-7.0% of CD8+ T cells.

Sequenced: CD4+ T cells sorted from blood. The TCR was taken from a woman aged 18-35 years in good health. The chain links TRBV5-1 to TRBJ2-1; D call uncertain. CDR3 DNA sequence: TGCGCCAGCAGCTTGGGAGGAAGAGATTCGGATGAGCAGTTCTTC. Protein: CASSLGGRDSDEQFF.